The present entry profiles one TCR beta chain with its context. Its antigen is still unknown. Per germline, CDR1 GTSNPN and CDR2 SVGIG (reference sequence). This CDR3 has 15 amino acids. The ends lost 0 bases at V and 8 bases at J; junction bases unmatched: 12. This sample was taken from a study of shared clonotypes between healthy human individuals. Broader study findings: Naive subsets generally had larger estimated richness than memory subsets.

Researchers divided each subset's genomic DNA evenly across several immunoSEQ plates. Generated by immunoSEQ multiplex PCR, the TCRdb table keeps only in-frame clones and is missing some. The sample holds about 2.1 million clones, around 93% seen once. The naive CD8 fraction comprised CD45RO-negative cells positively selected for CCR7 and excluded terminally differentiated effector memory CD45RA+ cells. This sequence was found in a man aged 18 to 30 in good health. Some clones in this sample may be carry-over from other donors' samples. The sample was naive CD8+ T cells from PBMCs. V is TRBV30 and J is TRBJ1-2, with 7 positions matching TRBD1. CDR3 in amino acids: CAWSVKRPTGNGYTF. CDR3 nucleotide sequence: TGTGCCTGGAGTGTCAAACGACCGACAGGGAACGGCTACACCTTC.